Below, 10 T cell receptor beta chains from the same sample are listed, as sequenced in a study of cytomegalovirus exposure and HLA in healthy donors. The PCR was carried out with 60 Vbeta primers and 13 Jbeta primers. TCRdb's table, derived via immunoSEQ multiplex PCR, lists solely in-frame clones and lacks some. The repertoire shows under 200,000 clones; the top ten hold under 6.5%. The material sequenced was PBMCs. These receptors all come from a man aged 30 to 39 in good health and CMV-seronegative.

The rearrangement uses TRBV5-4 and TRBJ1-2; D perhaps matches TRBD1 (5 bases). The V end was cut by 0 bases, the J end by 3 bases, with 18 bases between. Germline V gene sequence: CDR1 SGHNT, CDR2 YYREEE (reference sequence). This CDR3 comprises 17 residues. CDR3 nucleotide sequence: TGTGCCAGCAGCTTGGCCGGGGGGGTGAGTGAGGACTATGGCTACACCTTC. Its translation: CASSLAGGVSEDYGYTF.

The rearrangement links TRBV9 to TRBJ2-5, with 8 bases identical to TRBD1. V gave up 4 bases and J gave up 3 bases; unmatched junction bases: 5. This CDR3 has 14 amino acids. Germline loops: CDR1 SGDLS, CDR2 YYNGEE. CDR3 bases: TGTGCCAGCAGCATCGGGACAGGAAAAGAGACCCAGTACTTC. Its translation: CASSIGTGKETQYF.

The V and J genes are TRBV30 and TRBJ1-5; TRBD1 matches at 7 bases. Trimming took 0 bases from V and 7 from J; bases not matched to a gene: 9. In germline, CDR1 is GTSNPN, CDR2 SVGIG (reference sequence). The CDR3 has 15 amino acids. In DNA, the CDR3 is TGTGCCTGGAGTGTAGGTACAGGGGTGGTCCAGCCCCAGCATTTT. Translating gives CAWSVGTGVVQPQHF.

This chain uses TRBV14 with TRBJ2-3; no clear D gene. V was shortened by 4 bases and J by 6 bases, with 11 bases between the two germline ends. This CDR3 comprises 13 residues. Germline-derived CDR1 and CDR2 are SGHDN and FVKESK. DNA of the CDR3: TGTGCCAGCAGCCCCCGGAGCGCCGATACGCAGTATTTT. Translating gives CASSPRSADTQYF.

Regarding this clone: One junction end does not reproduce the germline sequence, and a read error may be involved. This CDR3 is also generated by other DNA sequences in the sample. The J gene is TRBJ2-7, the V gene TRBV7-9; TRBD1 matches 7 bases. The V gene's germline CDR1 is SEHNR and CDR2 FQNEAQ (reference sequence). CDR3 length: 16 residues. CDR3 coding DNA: TGCGCCAGCAGCTCAATCCACGGGACAGCCTCCTACGAGCAGTACTTC. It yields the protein CASSSIHGTASYEQYF.

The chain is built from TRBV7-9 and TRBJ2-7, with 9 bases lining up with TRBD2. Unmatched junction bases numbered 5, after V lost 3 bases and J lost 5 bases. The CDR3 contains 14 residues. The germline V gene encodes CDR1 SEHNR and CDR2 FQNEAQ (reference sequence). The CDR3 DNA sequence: TGTGCCAGCAGCTTTTTGCGGGAGGGCCACGAGCAGTACTTC. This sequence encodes CASSFLREGHEQYF. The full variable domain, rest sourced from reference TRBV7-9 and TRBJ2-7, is DTGVSQNPRHKITKRGQNVTFRCDPISEHNRLYWYRQTLGQGPEFLTYFQNEAQLEKSRLLSDRFSAERPKGSFSTLEIQRTEQGDSAMYLCASSFLREGHEQYFGPGTRLTVT.

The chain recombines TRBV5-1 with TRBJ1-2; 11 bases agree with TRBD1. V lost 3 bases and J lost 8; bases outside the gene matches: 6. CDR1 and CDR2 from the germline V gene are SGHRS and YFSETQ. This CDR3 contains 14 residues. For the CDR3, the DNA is TGCGCCAGCAGCTCCGGGACAGGGGGTCTCGGCTACACCTTC. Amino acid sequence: CASSSGTGGLGYTF.

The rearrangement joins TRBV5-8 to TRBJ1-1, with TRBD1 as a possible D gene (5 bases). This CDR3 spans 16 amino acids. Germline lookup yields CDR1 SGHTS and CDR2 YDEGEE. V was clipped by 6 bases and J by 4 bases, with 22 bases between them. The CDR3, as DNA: TGTGCCAGCAACTATGTCGTAAGGGCGGGGGGCACTGAAGCTTTCTTT. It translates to CASNYVVRAGGTEAFF.

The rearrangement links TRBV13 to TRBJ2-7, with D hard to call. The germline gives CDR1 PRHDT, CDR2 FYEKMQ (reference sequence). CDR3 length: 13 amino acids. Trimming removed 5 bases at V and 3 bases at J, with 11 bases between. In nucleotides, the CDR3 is TGTGCCAGCAGCCTACCTCCCAACTACGAGCAGTACTTC. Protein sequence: CASSLPPNYEQYF.

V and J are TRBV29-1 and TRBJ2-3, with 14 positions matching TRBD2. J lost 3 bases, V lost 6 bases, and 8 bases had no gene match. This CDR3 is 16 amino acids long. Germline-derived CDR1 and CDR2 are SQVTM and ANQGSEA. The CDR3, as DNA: TGCAGCGTAGCTACCGGGACTAGCGGGAGTACAGATACGCAGTATTTT. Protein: CSVATGTSGSTDTQYF.